The 2 T cell receptor beta chains below all came from one sample that was sequenced in a study of blood T cell repertoires in COVID-19. The protocol was immunoSEQ multiplex PCR, while the TCRdb copy is restricted to in-frame clones and leaves out a portion. Altogether about 120,000 clones are present, roughly 88% being singletons, with the ten largest covering 6% to 8.5%. The sequenced material came from peripheral blood. These receptor sequences come from a man between 50 and 59 years old with acute or convalescent COVID-19.

The rearrangement links TRBV10-1 to TRBJ1-2; 7 nucleotides align to TRBD1. Germline CDR1 WNHNN, CDR2 SYGVQD (reference sequence). V shed 4 bases and J 5 bases; nucleotides not matched to a gene: 7. The CDR3 has 14 amino acids. CDR3 nucleotides: TGCGCCAGCAGTGGTACCGGGACAGAATATGGCTACACCTTC. It specifies CASSGTGTEYGYTF.

The V call is TRBV6-5, the J call TRBJ1-6; 7 bases align to TRBD1. Germline V gene lookup returns CDR1 MNHEY and CDR2 SVGAGI. The CDR3 has 14 residues. Trimming at V came to 10 bases and at J to 0 bases, leaving 3 bases not matched to a gene. The CDR3 bases are TGTGCCACCCGACAGGGCTCCTATAATTCACCCCTCCACTTT. Translated: CATRQGSYNSPLHF.